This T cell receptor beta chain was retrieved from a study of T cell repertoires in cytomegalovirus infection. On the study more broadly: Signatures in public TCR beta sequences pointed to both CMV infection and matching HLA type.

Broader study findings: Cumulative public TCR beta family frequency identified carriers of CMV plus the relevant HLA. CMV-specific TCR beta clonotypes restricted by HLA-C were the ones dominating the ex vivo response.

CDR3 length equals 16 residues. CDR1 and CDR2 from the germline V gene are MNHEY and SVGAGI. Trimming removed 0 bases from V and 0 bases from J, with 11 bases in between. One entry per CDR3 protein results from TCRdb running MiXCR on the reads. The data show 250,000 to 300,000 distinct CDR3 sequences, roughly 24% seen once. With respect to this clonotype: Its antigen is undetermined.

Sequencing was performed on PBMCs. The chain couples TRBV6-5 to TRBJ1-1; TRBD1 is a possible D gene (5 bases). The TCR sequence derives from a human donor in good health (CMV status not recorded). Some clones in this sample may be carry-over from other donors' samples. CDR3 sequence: CASSYSTGFMNTEAFF. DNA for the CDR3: TGTGCCAGCAGTTACTCAACAGGATTCATGAACACTGAAGCTTTCTTT.